Below, one T cell receptor beta chain is given with its context. This table comes from immunoSEQ multiplex PCR, and its TCRdb copy is limited to in-frame clones, with some not included. The table has 250,000 or so clones, about 82% seen once. The data stem from a study of blood T cell repertoires in COVID-19. This CDR3 region has 14 residues. CDR1 and CDR2 from the germline V gene are KGHSH and LQKENI. Trimming stripped 6 bases from V and 3 bases from J, with 11 bases between. The clonotype originates from a man older than 75 with acute or convalescent COVID-19. Input material: peripheral blood. The V call is TRBV18, the J call TRBJ1-4; possibly TRBD1 for D (6 bases). As DNA, the CDR3 is TGTGCCAGCTCGCCAGGGGCTTCTAATGAAAAACTGTTTTTT. It translates to CASSPGASNEKLFF.